One and the same sample provided the 3 T cell receptor beta chains below, sequenced in a study of blood T cell repertoires in COVID-19. The table came from immunoSEQ multiplex PCR; TCRdb's copy has only in-frame clones and leaves some out. Of some 180,000 clones in the sample, 85% were seen once. Material for sequencing was peripheral blood. The source is a woman of 80 years or more with COVID-19, enrolled during active disease.

This clone was detected once. The chain carries TRBV21-1 and TRBJ2-5; TRBD2 reflects the table's D call only, with no check against the DNA. TRBV21-1 is shown as a pseudogene. CDR3 length: 16 amino acids. CDR3 bases: TGTGCCAGCAGCTCCCGGGACTACAGAGAAGAAGGGACCCAGTACTTC. This sequence encodes CASSSRDYREEGTQYF.

This clone was observed once. The chain recombines TRBV6-4 with TRBJ2-3, with 8 bases identical to TRBD1. Germline CDR1 is MRHNA and CDR2 is SNTAGT. CDR3 length: 15 amino acids. V lost 6 bases and J lost 2; bases outside the gene matches: 7. The DNA for the CDR3 is TGTGCCAGCAGCCTCGGGACAGGAATCACAGATACGCAGTATTTT. The encoded protein is CASSLGTGITDTQYF.

This clone has ten or more counts. The gene calls are TRBV5-1 and TRBJ2-7; unclear D gene. The germline CDR1 and CDR2 sequences are SGHRS and YFSETQ. V dropped 5 bases and J dropped 2 bases, with 8 bases sitting between them. This CDR3 region has 12 residues. The CDR3 loop is CASRDTTYEQYF. CDR3 nucleotide sequence: TGCGCCAGCAGAGACACCACCTACGAGCAGTACTTC.